This T cell receptor (beta chain) was obtained from a study of shared clonotypes between healthy human individuals. A word on this clone: One end of the junction does not line up with germline, which may come from a read error.

Naive CD8 cells comprised CD45RO-negative, CCR7-positively selected cells, excluding terminally differentiated effector memory CD45RA+ cells. Nashville, Tennessee was home to all donors, who were Caucasian adults. The V gene's germline CDR1 is MNHEY and CDR2 SMNVEV (reference sequence). The CDR3 totals 12 residues. Deep-level settings were used for running the assay. In the sorted-subset replicate PCRs, approximately 200 ng DNA, some 30,000 T cell genomes, was used. Assay used: immunoSEQ multiplex PCR; TCRdb lists only in-frame clones, some missing. This repertoire shows millions of clones, more than 85% found once; its top ten account for roughly 1.8%.

The receptor was derived from a man in his late teens or twenties in good health. Some clones in this sample may be carry-over from other donors' samples. The specimen sequenced was naive CD8+ T cells from PBMCs. The V gene is TRBV27, the J gene TRBJ1-2, with D unresolved. The CDR3 nucleotides read TGTGCCTGCAGCGGGAACAGTGGGGGCTACACCTTC. Translation: CACSGNSGGYTF.